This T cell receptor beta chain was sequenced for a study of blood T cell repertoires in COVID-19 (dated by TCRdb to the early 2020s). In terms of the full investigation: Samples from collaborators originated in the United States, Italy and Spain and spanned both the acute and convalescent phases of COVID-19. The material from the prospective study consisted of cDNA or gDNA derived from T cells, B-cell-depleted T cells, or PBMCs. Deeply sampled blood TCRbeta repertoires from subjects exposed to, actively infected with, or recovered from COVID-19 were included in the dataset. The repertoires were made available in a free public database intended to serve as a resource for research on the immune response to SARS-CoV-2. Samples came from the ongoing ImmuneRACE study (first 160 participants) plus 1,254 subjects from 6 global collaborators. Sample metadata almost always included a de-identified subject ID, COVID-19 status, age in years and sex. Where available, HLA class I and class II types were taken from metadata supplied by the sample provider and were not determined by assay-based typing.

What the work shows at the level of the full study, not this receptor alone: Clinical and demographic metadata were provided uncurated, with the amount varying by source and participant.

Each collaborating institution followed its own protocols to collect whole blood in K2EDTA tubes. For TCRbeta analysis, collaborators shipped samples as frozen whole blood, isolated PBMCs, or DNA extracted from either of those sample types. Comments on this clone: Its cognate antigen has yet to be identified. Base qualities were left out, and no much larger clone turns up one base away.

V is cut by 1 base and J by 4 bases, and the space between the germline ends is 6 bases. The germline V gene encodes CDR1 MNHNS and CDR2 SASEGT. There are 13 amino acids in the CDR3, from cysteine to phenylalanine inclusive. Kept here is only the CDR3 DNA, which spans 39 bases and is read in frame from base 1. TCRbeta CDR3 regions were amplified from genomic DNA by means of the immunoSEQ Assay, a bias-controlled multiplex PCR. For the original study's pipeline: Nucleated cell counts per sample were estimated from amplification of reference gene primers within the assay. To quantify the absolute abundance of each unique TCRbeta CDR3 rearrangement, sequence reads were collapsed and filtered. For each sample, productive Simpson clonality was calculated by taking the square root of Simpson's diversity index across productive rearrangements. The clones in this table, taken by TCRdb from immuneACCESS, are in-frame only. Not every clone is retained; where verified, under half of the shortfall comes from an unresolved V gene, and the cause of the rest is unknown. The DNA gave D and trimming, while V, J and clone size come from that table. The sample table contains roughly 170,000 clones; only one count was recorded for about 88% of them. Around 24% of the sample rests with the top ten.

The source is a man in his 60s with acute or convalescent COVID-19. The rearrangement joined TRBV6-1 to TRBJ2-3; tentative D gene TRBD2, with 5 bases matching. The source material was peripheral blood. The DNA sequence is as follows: TGTGCCAGCAGTGAAGGGGGAGCAGATACGCAGTATTTT. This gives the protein CASSEGGADTQYF.